Below are 4 T cell receptor beta chains sequenced from a single sample in a study of a mutant IDH1 vaccine in newly diagnosed glioma. Clones were sequenced by immunoSEQ multiplex PCR, and TCRdb holds only the in-frame ones, with some missing. The table shows 68,000 or so clones, with about four fifths occurring only once. As to time point: baseline, week 1 (first vaccination visit). Treatment reported: pre-vaccination baseline after standard-of-care therapy. The sequencing used PBMCs, collected from a glioma patient treated with radiotherapy, temozolomide or both. The receptor set was obtained from a middle-aged man with glioma.

The chain employs TRBV29-1 and TRBJ2-1, with D tentatively TRBD1 or TRBD2 (6 bases each). V was pared by 8 bases and J by 8 bases, with 22 bases between. The CDR3 extends over 14 amino acids. Germline V gene sequence: CDR1 SQVTM, CDR2 ANQGSEA. This CDR3 reads CSSQGGLTWDEQFF. DNA of the CDR3: TGCAGCTCCCAAGGGGGACTGACCTGGGATGAGCAGTTCTTC.

This clone was counted only a few times. The V and J genes are TRBV7-3 and TRBJ2-3; perhaps TRBD2 as D (6 bases). Germline V gives CDR1 SGHTA, CDR2 FQGTGA. Trimming took off 1 base at V and 8 bases at J, with 10 bases between the two ends. The CDR3 totals 13 residues. CDR3 DNA sequence: TGTGCCAGCAGCTTAATCGAGGGAGGTACGCAGTATTTT. Translating it yields CASSLIEGGTQYF.

The chain has TRBV6-5 and TRBJ2-7; weak D call: TRBD2 (5 bases). The CDR3 sequence is 15 residues long. CDR1 is MNHEY and CDR2 is SVGAGI in the germline V gene. V was cut by 6 bases and J by 0 bases, with 15 bases left in between. The DNA for the CDR3 is TGTGCCAGCAGACCCGGGGTAGCCCTCTCCTACGAGCAGTACTTC. This translates into CASRPGVALSYEQYF.

This clone was seen more than once but under ten times. V usage is TRBV7-8 and J usage is TRBJ1-1; D remains ambiguous. Germline assignment: CDR1 SGHVS and CDR2 FQNEAQ. The CDR3 sequence is 14 residues long. V was shortened by 0 bases and J by 4 bases, with 9 bases between the two germline ends. CDR3 sequence (DNA): TGTGCCAGCAGCTTAGCGCGAAGCTCCACTGAAGCTTTCTTT. Its protein product is CASSLARSSTEAFF.